Listed here are 5 T cell receptor beta chains from one sample, sequenced in a study of human T cells and chemical hapten exposure. Noted time point: patch test 1, 2 weeks after DPC sensitization. As to treatment: therapeutic diphenylcyclopropenone sensitization with weekly scalp DPC. TCRdb re-analysed the RACE reads in MiXCR, keeping a single row per CDR3 protein. The sample records more than 55,000 distinct CDR3 sequences, about 9.4% being singletons. Sequenced here: whole blood, sampled in connection with sensitization to the hapten diphenylcyclopropenone (DPC). The receptors were sampled from a woman aged 40 to 50 with alopecia areata. Some clones in this sample may be carry-over from other donors' samples.

This sequence joins TRBV6-2 or TRBV6-3 and TRBJ1-5; no reliable D call. Deletions cut 4 bases from V and 0 bases from J, with 10 bases between. The germline gives CDR1 MNHEY, CDR2 SVGEGT. CDR3 size: 15 residues. CDR3 sequence reads: CASSSRWYSNQPQHF. The CDR3 DNA reads as TGTGCCAGCAGTTCCCGATGGTATAGCAATCAGCCCCAGCATTTT.

The chain employs TRBV4-3 and TRBJ1-1, with D unresolved. The germline V and J ends were trimmed by 3 bases and 5 bases, with 10 bases remaining between them. The CDR3 contains 13 residues. The V gene's germline CDR1 is LGHNA and CDR2 YSLEER. In nucleotides, the CDR3 is TGCGCCAGCAGCCAGTTTTCGGGGACTGAAGCTTTCTTT. Translated: CASSQFSGTEAFF.

This clonotype was detected many times. The chain links TRBV19 to TRBJ2-2, with D hard to call. V lost 0 bases and J 7 bases, leaving 3 bases between the germline ends. Germline V gives CDR1 LNHDA, CDR2 SQIVND (reference sequence). The CDR3 length is 12 residues. CDR3 region: CASSIENGELFF. The CDR3 DNA sequence: TGTGCCAGTAGTATAGAGAACGGGGAGCTGTTTTTT.

This chain links TRBV11-2 with TRBJ1-1; D not certain. V shed 3 bases and J shed 2 bases, with 10 bases lying between them. The CDR3 length is 14 residues. CDR1 and CDR2 from the germline V gene are SGHAT and FQNNGV. CDR3 protein: CASSFFATNTEAFF. The CDR3 DNA follows: TGTGCCAGCAGCTTCTTTGCGACTAACACTGAAGCTTTCTTT.

The chain is built from TRBV20-1 and TRBJ2-3; no clear D gene. The germline CDR1 and CDR2 sequences are DFQATT and SNEGSKA (reference sequence). CDR3 length equals 12 residues. V lost 5 bases to trimming and J lost 2 bases, with 8 bases between them. The CDR3 DNA sequence: TGCAGTGCTGGGGATATCACAGATACGCAGTATTTT. Encoded protein: CSAGDITDTQYF.